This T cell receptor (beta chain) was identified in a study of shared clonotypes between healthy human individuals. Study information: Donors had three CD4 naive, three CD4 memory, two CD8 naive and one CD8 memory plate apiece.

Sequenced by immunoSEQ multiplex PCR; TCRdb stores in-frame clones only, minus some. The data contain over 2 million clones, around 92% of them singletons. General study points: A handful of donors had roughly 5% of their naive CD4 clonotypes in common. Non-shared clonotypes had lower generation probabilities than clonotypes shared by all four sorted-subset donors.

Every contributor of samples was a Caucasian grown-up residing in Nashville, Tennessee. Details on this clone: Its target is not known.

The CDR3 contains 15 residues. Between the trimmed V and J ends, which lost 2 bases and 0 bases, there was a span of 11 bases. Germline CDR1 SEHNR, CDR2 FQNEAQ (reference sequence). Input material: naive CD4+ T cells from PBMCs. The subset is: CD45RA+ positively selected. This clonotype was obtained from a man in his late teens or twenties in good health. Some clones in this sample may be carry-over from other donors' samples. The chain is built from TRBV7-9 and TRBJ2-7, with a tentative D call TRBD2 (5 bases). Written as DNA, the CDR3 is TGTGCCAGCAGCTTAAGCACGGGAAACTCCTACGAGCAGTACTTC. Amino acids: CASSLSTGNSYEQYF.